Listed here are 20 T cell receptor beta chains from one sample, sequenced in a study of blood T cell repertoires in COVID-19. Method: immunoSEQ multiplex PCR; TCRdb's copy keeps in-frame clones and lacks some. The sample records roughly 380,000 clones, around 87% being singletons. Sequenced material: PBMCs or T cells enriched from blood (not recorded which). These receptors were obtained from a man aged 30-40 years who had recovered from COVID-19.

The chain is built from TRBV6-5 and TRBJ1-5, with 8 bases fitting TRBD1. This CDR3 contains 16 residues. Unmatched junction bases numbered 5, after V lost 2 bases and J lost 2 bases. Germline assignment: CDR1 MNHEY and CDR2 SVGAGI. The CDR3 DNA is TGTGCCAGCAGTTACGGGCCAGGGGGCGGCAATCAGCCCCAGCATTTT. As protein: CASSYGPGGGNQPQHF.

This sequence joins TRBV7-9 and TRBJ1-1; D perhaps matches TRBD1 (5 bases). This CDR3 spans 12 amino acids. Germline assignment: CDR1 SEHNR and CDR2 FQNEAQ (reference sequence). The V gene lost 1 base and the J gene lost 7 bases, with 7 bases spanning the gap. Here the CDR3 DNA reads TGTGCCAGCAGCTTAGTTCAGGGTGAAGCTTTCTTT. Protein sequence: CASSLVQGEAFF.

The V and J genes are TRBV2 and TRBJ1-2; D is unclear. CDR1 is SNHLY and CDR2 is FYNNEI in the germline V gene. CDR3 length: 13 amino acids. The V end was cut by 5 bases, the J end by 0 bases, with 7 bases between. This CDR3 reads CASSTGANYGYTF. The CDR3 DNA follows: TGTGCCAGCAGTACGGGAGCTAACTATGGCTACACCTTC.

This clone has a handful of counts. The chain uses TRBV4-1 and TRBJ2-5; D possibly corresponds to TRBD2 (5 bases). The V end lost 4 bases, the J end lost 4 bases, and 10 bases lay between the germline ends. Per germline, CDR1 MGHRA and CDR2 YSYEKL. The CDR3 consists of 13 residues. In nucleotides, the CDR3 is TGCGCCAGCAGCCCCAGTCGGGGAGAGACCCAGTACTTC. Protein sequence: CASSPSRGETQYF.

The chain couples TRBV4-3 to TRBJ2-7, with TRBD1 matching over 9 bases. The V and J ends lost 2 bases and 2 bases, in that order; junction bases with no gene match: 1. The CDR3 extends over 14 amino acids. In germline, CDR1 is LGHNA, CDR2 YSLEER. CDR3 amino acids: CASSQRTGAYEQYF. The CDR3 bases are TGCGCCAGCAGCCAACGGACAGGGGCCTACGAGCAGTACTTC.

V is TRBV2 and J is TRBJ1-2, with D maybe TRBD1 (5 bases). In germline, CDR1 is SNHLY, CDR2 FYNNEI. The CDR3 has 15 amino acids. V shed 6 bases and J shed 4 bases, with 18 bases lying between them. The chain's CDR3 is CASRNGDSTFYGYTF. The CDR3, as DNA: TGTGCCAGCAGAAACGGAGACAGCACCTTCTATGGCTACACCTTC.

The chain carries TRBV11-2 and TRBJ1-1, with 7 bases aligning to TRBD1. The J segment lost 0 bases and the V segment lost 2 bases, leaving 6 bases of the junction unmatched. The CDR3 is 16 amino acids. The germline V gene encodes CDR1 SGHAT and CDR2 FQNNGV. The CDR3 DNA reads as TGTGCCAGCAGCTTACTACAGGGGTCGATGAACACTGAAGCTTTCTTT. This codes for CASSLLQGSMNTEAFF. The complete variable domain, with remaining parts taken from reference TRBV11-2 and TRBJ1-1, reads EAGVAQSPRYKIIEKRQSVAFWCNPISGHATLYWYQQILGQGPKLLIQFQNNGVVDDSQLPKDRFSAERLKGVDSTLKIQPAKLEDSAVYLCASSLLQGSMNTEAFFGQGTRLTVV.

This sequence joins TRBV5-4 and TRBJ2-1; D not resolved. This CDR3 contains 12 residues. Germline V gene sequence: CDR1 SGHNT, CDR2 YYREEE (reference sequence). V lost 1 base and J lost 9, with 8 bases in between. The CDR3 coding sequence is TGTGCCAGCAGCTTGCTAACGGGTGAGCAGTTCTTC. It specifies CASSLLTGEQFF.

The chain couples TRBV4-1 to TRBJ2-3; 7 bases are shared with TRBD2. The CDR3 totals 13 residues. CDR1 and CDR2 from the germline V gene are MGHRA and YSYEKL. Trimming at V came to 8 bases and at J to 0 bases, leaving 2 bases not matched to a gene. DNA for the CDR3: TGCGCCAGCGGGGGGGGAAGCACAGATACGCAGTATTTT. This sequence encodes CASGGGSTDTQYF.

The V and J genes are TRBV7-2 and TRBJ1-5, with unresolved D. CDR3 size: 16 residues. CDR1 and CDR2 (germline): SGHTA, FQGNSA. V lost 0 bases to trimming and J lost 0 bases, with 9 bases between them. Here the CDR3 DNA reads TGTGCCAGCAGCTTAGCCAACAGCATTAGCAATCAGCCCCAGCATTTT. Protein product: CASSLANSISNQPQHF.

This chain connects TRBV19 to TRBJ2-1, with 7 bases identical to TRBD2. Trimming removed 5 bases from V and 2 bases from J; junction bases left unmatched: 0. This CDR3 region has 13 residues. Per germline, CDR1 LNHDA and CDR2 SQIVND (reference sequence). This CDR3 reads CASSLAAYNEQFF. CDR3 DNA sequence: TGTGCCAGTAGTCTAGCGGCCTACAATGAGCAGTTCTTC. Filled out from reference TRBV19 and TRBJ2-1, the complete variable domain reads DGGITQSPKYLFRKEGQNVTLSCEQNLNHDAMYWYRQDPGQGLRLIYYSQIVNDFQKGDIAEGYSVSREKKESFPLTVTSAQKNPTAFYLCASSLAAYNEQFFGPGTRLTVL.

The rearrangement joins TRBV11-2 to TRBJ2-7, with D possibly TRBD2 on 6 matching bases. Trimming shortened V by 5 bases and J by 7 bases, and 21 bases separated the two germline ends. The CDR3 covers 15 residues. Looked up from germline, CDR1 is SGHAT and CDR2 is FQNNGV. The CDR3 here is CASSRTIGGAEEQYF. The CDR3 region has the DNA TGTGCCAGCAGCCGAACGATCGGGGGTGCCGAGGAGCAGTACTTC. Full variable domain (outside the CDR3, taken from reference TRBV11-2 and TRBJ2-7): EAGVAQSPRYKIIEKRQSVAFWCNPISGHATLYWYQQILGQGPKLLIQFQNNGVVDDSQLPKDRFSAERLKGVDSTLKIQPAKLEDSAVYLCASSRTIGGAEEQYFGPGTRLTVT.

This clone appeared a single time. This chain links TRBV20-1 with TRBJ2-5, with 13 nucleotides matching TRBD2. CDR3 length: 17 amino acids. CDR1 is DFQATT and CDR2 is SNEGSKA in the germline V gene (reference sequence). Trimming cost V 6 bases and J 5 bases; bases outside gene matches: 15. The CDR3 loop reads CSASSGTSGVYFETQYF. The CDR3, as DNA: TGCAGTGCGAGTTCCGGGACTAGCGGGGTTTACTTCGAGACCCAGTACTTC.

This clone was seen a handful of times. The chain has TRBV27 and TRBJ2-7, with D perhaps matching TRBD1 (6 bases). Germline CDR1 MNHEY, CDR2 SMNVEV (reference sequence). The CDR3 spans 12 residues. Deletions cut 3 bases from V and 10 bases from J, with 13 bases between. CDR3 amino acids: CASSLGTGKQYF. CDR3 nucleotides: TGTGCCAGCAGTTTGGGTACAGGGAAACAGTACTTC.

This CDR3 reads CASSLDRKVSAEAFF. CDR3 coding DNA: TGTGCCAGCAGCTTAGATCGGAAGGTCAGCGCTGAAGCTTTCTTT. V gene TRBV11-2 combines with J gene TRBJ1-1; D not resolved. V lost 0 bases to trimming and J lost 6 bases, with 14 bases between them. The CDR3 contains 15 residues. Germline CDR1 SGHAT, CDR2 FQNNGV. Full variable domain (rest looked up from reference TRBV11-2 and TRBJ1-1): EAGVAQSPRYKIIEKRQSVAFWCNPISGHATLYWYQQILGQGPKLLIQFQNNGVVDDSQLPKDRFSAERLKGVDSTLKIQPAKLEDSAVYLCASSLDRKVSAEAFFGQGTRLTVV.

CDR3 loop: CASSVVAGTGADTQYF. The CDR3, as DNA: TGTGCCAGCAGCGTAGTAGCGGGGACCGGGGCGGATACGCAGTATTTT. The gene calls are TRBV9 and TRBJ2-3; 8 bases agree with TRBD2. CDR3 length: 16 amino acids. J gave up 6 bases and V 0 bases, and 9 bases lay outside the gene matches. Germline CDR1 and CDR2: SGDLS and YYNGEE.

The chain links TRBV6-5 to TRBJ1-2, with 7 positions matching TRBD1. Losses at the gene ends were 6 bases for V and 4 bases for J; bases not matched to a gene: 5. Germline CDR1 and CDR2: MNHEY and SVGAGI. The CDR3 is 13 amino acids. The CDR3 is CASRSTGFYGYTF. The DNA for the CDR3 is TGTGCCAGCAGATCGACAGGGTTCTATGGCTACACCTTC.

The genes are TRBV18 and TRBJ2-1, with a possible D match to TRBD1 (6 bases). There are 13 residues in the CDR3. With 2 bases removed from V and 14 bases from J, the gap between germline ends came to 16 bases. Germline CDR1 KGHSH, CDR2 LQKENI. DNA for the CDR3: TGTGCCAGCTCACCAAACTCCTGGGACAATGAGTTCTTC. Residues: CASSPNSWDNEFF.

The V and J genes are TRBV12-5 and TRBJ1-1; D perhaps matches TRBD1 (5 bases). With 1 base removed from V and 4 bases from J, the gap between germline ends came to 13 bases. CDR3 length: 15 amino acids. From germline, CDR1 is LGHNT and CDR2 FRNRAP. For the CDR3, the DNA is TGTGCTAGTGGTTTGGGCACGATGGGGCTCACTGAAGCTTTCTTT. Encoded protein: CASGLGTMGLTEAFF.

CDR3 loop: CATSDSGRGGGYTF. For the CDR3, the DNA is TGTGCCACCAGTGATTCGGGCAGGGGCGGAGGCTACACCTTC. J is TRBJ1-2 and V is TRBV24-1, with D maybe TRBD1 (6 bases). This CDR3 comprises 14 residues. Germline V gene data show CDR1 as KGHDR and CDR2 as SFDVKD. V dropped 2 bases and J dropped 8 bases, with 14 bases sitting between them.